The 27 T cell receptor beta chains given below trace back to one sample, sequenced in a study of blood T cell repertoires in COVID-19. Assay: immunoSEQ multiplex PCR; the TCRdb copy retains only in-frame clones and omits some. The sample lists over 70,000 clones; 75% to 90% were seen once. Sample: peripheral blood. Every receptor here comes from a man older than 75 with acute or convalescent COVID-19.

This chain links TRBV11-2 with TRBJ1-5; D is undetermined. V was pared by 5 bases and J by 2 bases, with 7 bases between. CDR3 length: 13 amino acids. Germline lookup yields CDR1 SGHAT and CDR2 FQNNGV. In DNA form, the CDR3 reads TGTGCCAGCAGCCGGGAGGGCAATCAGCCCCAGCATTTT. Encoded protein: CASSREGNQPQHF.

The V call is TRBV6-5, the J call TRBJ1-6, with D maybe TRBD1 (6 bases). Between the trimmed V and J ends, which lost 5 bases and 5 bases, there was a span of 13 bases. This CDR3 region has 15 residues. The germline V gene has CDR1 MNHEY and CDR2 SVGAGI. CDR3 residues: CASSRGGRDNSPLHF. CDR3 coding DNA: TGTGCCAGCAGTCGGGGGGGCCGGGATAATTCACCCCTCCACTTT.

The rearrangement links TRBV18 to TRBJ1-5; 7 nucleotides line up with TRBD1. This CDR3 comprises 14 residues. V shed 3 bases, J shed 4 bases, and the junction held 3 bases outside the gene matches. Germline CDR1 KGHSH, CDR2 LQKENI. The CDR3 DNA reads as TGTGCCAGCTCACCTGACAGGGAAAATCAGCCCCAGCATTTT. Amino acids: CASSPDRENQPQHF.

V gene TRBV14 combines with J gene TRBJ2-1, with D unresolved. The CDR3 runs 13 residues. V was clipped by 4 bases and J by 2 bases, with 6 bases between them. The germline gives CDR1 SGHDN, CDR2 FVKESK. CDR3 region: CASSPLAYNEQFF. CDR3 DNA sequence: TGTGCCAGCAGCCCTTTAGCCTACAATGAGCAGTTCTTC.

The gene calls are TRBV5-1 and TRBJ2-3, with 10 bases aligning to TRBD1. The CDR3 covers 15 residues. CDR1 is SGHRS, CDR2 YFSETQ, per germline. The junction had 3 bases not matched to a gene; V was cut back by 4 bases and J by 1 base. The CDR3 reads CASSGGTGGTDTQYF. CDR3 bases: TGCGCCAGCAGCGGCGGGACAGGGGGCACAGATACGCAGTATTTT.

This clone was detected only a few times. V gene TRBV2 combines with J gene TRBJ2-3, with 10 bases that match TRBD2. The CDR3 sequence is 14 residues long. The V gene's germline CDR1 is SNHLY and CDR2 FYNNEI. J gave up 3 bases and V 10 bases, and 7 bases lay outside the gene matches. The CDR3 bases are TGTGCCATCCGAGCGGGGGGGGTGACAGATACGCAGTATTTT. Amino acid sequence: CAIRAGGVTDTQYF. The full variable domain, its missing parts supplied by reference TRBV2 and TRBJ2-3, is EPEVTQTPSHQVTQMGQEVILRCVPISNHLYFYWYRQILGQKVEFLVSFYNNEISEKSEIFDDQFSVERPDGSNFTLKIRSTKLEDSAMYFCAIRAGGVTDTQYFGPGTRLTVL.

This clone has only one observation. The V call is TRBV6-5, the J call TRBJ1-2; maybe TRBD1 (6 bases). The ends were cut back, 2 bases at V and 4 bases at J, with 17 bases in the middle. Germline CDR1 is MNHEY and CDR2 is SVGAGI. The CDR3 runs 16 residues. The CDR3 protein is CASSYPTGWGTYGYTF. The CDR3 bases are TGTGCCAGCAGTTACCCGACAGGATGGGGGACCTATGGCTACACCTTC.

This sequence joins TRBV6-1 and TRBJ2-3; 15 bases are shared with TRBD2. This CDR3 has 18 amino acids. Germline V lookup: CDR1 MNHNS, CDR2 SASEGT. V shed 1 base and J 0 bases; nucleotides not matched to a gene: 2. The CDR3 region has the DNA TGTGCCAGCAGTGAAGGGACTAGCGGGGGGGCTAGCACAGATACGCAGTATTTT. Its translation: CASSEGTSGGASTDTQYF.

The V gene is TRBV10-3, the J gene TRBJ2-2; 12 nucleotides match TRBD2. The CDR3 extends over 19 amino acids. V was clipped by 3 bases and J by 1 base; unmatched bases: 9. Germline V lookup: CDR1 ENHRY, CDR2 SYGVKD. The CDR3 is CAISERLAGATGNTGELFF. CDR3 bases: TGTGCCATCAGTGAACGACTAGCGGGGGCCACAGGGAACACCGGGGAGCTGTTTTTT.

The chain combines TRBV7-9 with TRBJ2-7; possibly TRBD2 for D (6 bases). The CDR3 runs 16 residues. The germline gives CDR1 SEHNR, CDR2 FQNEAQ (reference sequence). The V end lost 1 base, the J end lost 7 bases, and 20 bases lay between the germline ends. This CDR3 is CASSLGGVGGLREQYF. The CDR3 bases are TGTGCCAGCAGCTTAGGCGGGGTTGGAGGTCTGCGGGAGCAGTACTTC.

The chain couples TRBV5-1 to TRBJ1-5; 9 positions agree with TRBD1. The CDR3 consists of 15 residues. J was trimmed by 3 bases and V by 4 bases; bases with no gene match: 5. The germline V gene encodes CDR1 SGHRS and CDR2 YFSETQ. The CDR3 nucleotides read TGCGCCAGCAGCCCAGGGACAGGGCTCAATCAGCCCCAGCATTTT. This encodes CASSPGTGLNQPQHF.

This clone appeared a single time. J is TRBJ2-2 and V is TRBV3-1 (or the pseudogene TRBV3-2); the D gene is possibly TRBD1 (5 bases). The CDR3 contains 15 residues. Trimming pared 3 bases from V and 0 bases from J, leaving 8 bases between. The germline V gene encodes CDR1 LGHDT and CDR2 YNNKEL (reference sequence). The CDR3 region is CASSQAGTNTGELFF. The CDR3 nucleotides read TGTGCCAGCAGCCAGGCAGGGACGAACACCGGGGAGCTGTTTTTT.

The chain uses TRBV11-3 and TRBJ2-2; possible D gene TRBD1, 6 bases. This CDR3 has 15 amino acids. CDR1 and CDR2 from the germline V gene are SGHNT and YENEEA. V was trimmed by 1 base and J by 2 bases, leaving 8 bases between them. The DNA for the CDR3 is TGTGCCAGCAGCTTAGGGACAGTCAACACCGGGGAGCTGTTTTTT. Protein product: CASSLGTVNTGELFF.

This rearrangement joins TRBV2 to TRBJ2-7; D call uncertain. Germline CDR1 and CDR2: SNHLY and FYNNEI. This CDR3 has 13 residues. V lost 0 bases and J 3 bases, leaving 6 bases between the germline ends. This CDR3 is CASSEAPLYEQYF. The CDR3 DNA reads as TGTGCCAGCAGTGAAGCTCCCCTCTACGAGCAGTACTTC.

The chain couples TRBV2 to TRBJ2-5, with 8 bases aligning to TRBD1. The CDR3 is 15 amino acids. Looked up from germline, CDR1 is SNHLY and CDR2 is FYNNEI. The junction had 6 bases not matched to a gene; V was cut back by 4 bases and J by 2 bases. CDR3 in amino acids: CASSGQGAIQETQYF. In nucleotides, the CDR3 is TGTGCCAGCAGTGGTCAGGGGGCGATTCAAGAGACCCAGTACTTC. The full variable domain, completed using reference TRBV2 and TRBJ2-5, is EPEVTQTPSHQVTQMGQEVILRCVPISNHLYFYWYRQILGQKVEFLVSFYNNEISEKSEIFDDQFSVERPDGSNFTLKIRSTKLEDSAMYFCASSGQGAIQETQYFGPGTRLLVL.

This rearrangement joins TRBV2 to TRBJ1-1; 11 bases map to TRBD1. Germline V gene lookup returns CDR1 SNHLY and CDR2 FYNNEI. The V segment lost 4 bases and the J segment 4 bases; nucleotides outside the gene matches: 5. This CDR3 spans 15 amino acids. The CDR3 DNA follows: TGTGCCAGCAGTGGGACAGGGGGCAAGGGCACTGAAGCTTTCTTT. Its translation is CASSGTGGKGTEAFF.

V usage is TRBV9 and J usage is TRBJ1-1; 8 bases match TRBD1. V trimming: 4 bases; J trimming: 0 bases; junction bases outside the gene matches: 5. The germline CDR1 and CDR2 sequences are SGDLS and YYNGEE. CDR3 length: 15 amino acids. The CDR3 is CASSKAGGMNTEAFF. CDR3 nucleotides: TGTGCCAGCAGCAAGGCAGGGGGCATGAACACTGAAGCTTTCTTT.

V and J are TRBV7-2 and TRBJ1-3; a possible D gene is TRBD1 (5 bases). CDR1 and CDR2 (germline): SGHTA, FQGNSA. V was shortened by 1 base and J by 2 bases, with 6 bases between the two germline ends. The CDR3 contains 14 residues. CDR3 sequence reads: CASSLDRTGNTIYF. The CDR3 DNA sequence: TGTGCCAGCAGCTTAGACAGGACTGGAAACACCATATATTTT. Full variable domain (outside the CDR3, taken from reference TRBV7-2 and TRBJ1-3): GAGVSQSPSNKVTEKGKDVELRCDPISGHTALYWYRQSLGQGLEFLIYFQGNSAPDKSGLPSDRFSAERTGGSVSTLTIQRTQQEDSAVYLCASSLDRTGNTIYFGEGSWLTVV.

This chain uses TRBV18 with TRBJ2-5, with a possible D match to TRBD2 (5 bases). Germline CDR1 and CDR2: KGHSH and LQKENI. Trimming removed 7 bases at V and 5 bases at J, with 17 bases between. The CDR3 extends over 14 amino acids. Here the CDR3 DNA reads TGTGCCAGCTACCCGGACGGGGTCCGGGAGACCCAGTACTTC. Its translation: CASYPDGVRETQYF.

This chain uses TRBV7-2 with TRBJ1-4; maybe TRBD1 (5 bases). This CDR3 is built from 14 residues. The germline V gene encodes CDR1 SGHTA and CDR2 FQGNSA. Trimming cost V 4 bases and J 7 bases, with 13 bases left between them. CDR3 residues: CASSSGMGLEKLFF. The DNA of the CDR3 is TGTGCCAGCAGCTCAGGGATGGGTCTTGAAAAACTGTTTTTT.

The genes are TRBV5-6 and TRBJ1-1; 7 bases are shared with TRBD1. V trimming: 4 bases; J trimming: 5 bases; junction bases outside the gene matches: 5. This CDR3 has 13 residues. CDR1 and CDR2 (germline): SGHDT, YYEEEE. The DNA of the CDR3 is TGTGCCAGCAGCCCAGACAGGGCAACTGAAGCTTTCTTT. It yields the protein CASSPDRATEAFF.

This rearrangement joins TRBV9 to TRBJ2-1; 7 positions match TRBD2. The CDR3 is 16 residues long. V gave up 0 bases and J gave up 1 base; unmatched junction bases: 4. Germline V gives CDR1 SGDLS, CDR2 YYNGEE. The CDR3 DNA follows: TGTGCCAGCAGCGTAGGCGCTAGCGGATCCTACAATGAGCAGTTCTTC. Translating it yields CASSVGASGSYNEQFF.

This clone was seen a few times. This chain links TRBV6-2 or TRBV6-3 with TRBJ2-7, with 9 bases fitting TRBD2. The CDR3 consists of 16 residues. The trim removed 2 bases at V and 7 bases at J, leaving 12 bases unmatched. CDR1 and CDR2 from the germline V gene are MNHEY and SVGEGT. The chain's CDR3 is CASSYTGSGRAGEQYF. DNA of the CDR3: TGTGCCAGCAGTTACACTGGTAGCGGGAGAGCGGGGGAGCAGTACTTC.

The chain couples TRBV6-5 to TRBJ2-3, with 7 positions matching TRBD1. This CDR3 has 14 amino acids. CDR1 is MNHEY and CDR2 is SVGAGI in the germline V gene. The trim removed 4 bases at V and 3 bases at J, leaving 4 bases unmatched. CDR3 in amino acids: CASSLRQGTDTQYF. Here the CDR3 DNA reads TGTGCCAGCAGTTTACGACAGGGTACAGATACGCAGTATTTT.

The chain links TRBV12-3 or TRBV12-4 to TRBJ1-2; D uncertain. This CDR3 is 11 amino acids long. V was clipped by 10 bases and J by 8 bases, with 14 bases between them. The CDR3 coding sequence is TGTGCCACCCGCAAGAGGGAAGGCTACACCTTC. Protein: CATRKREGYTF.

The rearrangement joins TRBV11-2 to TRBJ1-1, with 9 bases matching TRBD1. The CDR3 is 14 amino acids. Losses at the gene ends were 5 bases for V and 2 bases for J; bases not matched to a gene: 3. Germline loops: CDR1 SGHAT, CDR2 FQNNGV. The DNA of the CDR3 is TGTGCCAGCAGCGAACAGGGGGCCAACACTGAAGCTTTCTTT. It is translated as CASSEQGANTEAFF.

Only one count was recorded for this clone. V and J are TRBV5-1 and TRBJ1-2; 9 bases align to TRBD1. This CDR3 comprises 13 residues. Germline CDR1 is SGHRS and CDR2 is YFSETQ. J lost 7 bases, V lost 4 bases, and 5 bases had no gene match. In DNA, the CDR3 is TGCGCCAGCAGCCCCGGACAGGGGTTTGGCTACACCTTC. Translation: CASSPGQGFGYTF.